This T cell receptor (beta chain) was documented in a study of a mutant IDH1 vaccine in newly diagnosed glioma. The sample's time point: week 47, end of study. Each dose of the vaccine consisted of 300 ug of mutant IDH1 20-mer peptide, with topical imiquimod. Profiling relied on immunoSEQ multiplex PCR, and the TCRdb table lists in-frame clones only, not all of them. The sample carries about 34,000 clones, approximately 87% recorded once. Comments on this clone: Its specificity is not known.

The CDR3 runs 12 residues. The germline V gene encodes CDR1 SEHNR and CDR2 FQNEAQ (reference sequence). Trimming removed 5 bases from V and 4 bases from J, with 8 bases in between. The source is a woman under 40 with glioma. The V and J genes are TRBV7-9 and TRBJ1-1; unclear D gene. Specimen: PBMCs, collected from a glioma patient whose treatment included an IDH1 peptide vaccine. In nucleotides, the CDR3 is TGTGCCAGCAGCCAGTGGAGCACTGAAGCTTTCTTT. Translated: CASSQWSTEAFF.